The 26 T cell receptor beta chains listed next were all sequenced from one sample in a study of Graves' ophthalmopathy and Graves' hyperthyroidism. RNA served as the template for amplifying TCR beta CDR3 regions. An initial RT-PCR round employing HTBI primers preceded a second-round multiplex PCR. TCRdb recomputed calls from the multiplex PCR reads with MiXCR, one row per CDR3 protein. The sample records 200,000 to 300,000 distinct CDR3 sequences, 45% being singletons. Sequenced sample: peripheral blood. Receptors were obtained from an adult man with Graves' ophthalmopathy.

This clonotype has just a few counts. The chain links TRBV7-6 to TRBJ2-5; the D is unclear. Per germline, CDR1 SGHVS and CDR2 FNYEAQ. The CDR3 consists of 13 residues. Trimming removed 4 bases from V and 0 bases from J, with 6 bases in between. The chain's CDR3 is CASSSSYQETQYF. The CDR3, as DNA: TGTGCCAGCAGCTCATCGTACCAAGAGACCCAGTACTTC.

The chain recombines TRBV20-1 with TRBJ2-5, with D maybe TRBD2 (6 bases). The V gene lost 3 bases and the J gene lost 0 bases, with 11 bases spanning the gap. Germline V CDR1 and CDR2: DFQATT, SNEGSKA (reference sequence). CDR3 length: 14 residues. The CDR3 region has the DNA TGCAGTGCTAGGTTCCGGGACTACCAAGAGACCCAGTACTTC. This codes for CSARFRDYQETQYF.

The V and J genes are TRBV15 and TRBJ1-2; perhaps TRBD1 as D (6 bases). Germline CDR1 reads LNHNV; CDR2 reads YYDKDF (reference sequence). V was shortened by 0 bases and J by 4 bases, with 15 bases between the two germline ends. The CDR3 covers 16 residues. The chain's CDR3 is CATSRDAGGAGYGYTF. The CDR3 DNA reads TGTGCCACCAGCAGAGATGCGGGGGGCGCAGGCTATGGCTACACCTTC.

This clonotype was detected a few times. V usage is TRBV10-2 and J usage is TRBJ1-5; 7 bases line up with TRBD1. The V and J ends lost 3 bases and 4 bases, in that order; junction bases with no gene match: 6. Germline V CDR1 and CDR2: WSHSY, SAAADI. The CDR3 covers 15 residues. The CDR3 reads CASSEPTGTNQPQHF. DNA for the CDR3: TGCGCCAGCAGTGAACCGACAGGGACTAATCAGCCCCAGCATTTT.

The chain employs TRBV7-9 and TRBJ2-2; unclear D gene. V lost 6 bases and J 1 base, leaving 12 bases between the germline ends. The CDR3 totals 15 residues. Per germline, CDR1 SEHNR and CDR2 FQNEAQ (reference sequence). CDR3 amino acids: CASRQGRVNTGELFF. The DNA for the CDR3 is TGTGCCAGCAGGCAAGGACGAGTGAACACCGGGGAGCTGTTTTTT.

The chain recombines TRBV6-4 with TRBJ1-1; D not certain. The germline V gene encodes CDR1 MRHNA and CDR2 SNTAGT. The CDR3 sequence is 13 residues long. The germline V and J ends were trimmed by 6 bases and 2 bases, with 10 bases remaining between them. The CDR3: CASRRGRNTEAFF. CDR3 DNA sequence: TGTGCCAGCAGAAGAGGCCGAAACACTGAAGCTTTCTTT.

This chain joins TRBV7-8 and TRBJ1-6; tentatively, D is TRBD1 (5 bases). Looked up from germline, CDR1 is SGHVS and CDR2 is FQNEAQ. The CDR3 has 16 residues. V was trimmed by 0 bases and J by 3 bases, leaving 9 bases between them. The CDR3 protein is CASSLASGGYNSPLHF. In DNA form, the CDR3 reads TGTGCCAGCAGCTTAGCCAGTGGGGGCTATAATTCACCCCTCCACTTT.

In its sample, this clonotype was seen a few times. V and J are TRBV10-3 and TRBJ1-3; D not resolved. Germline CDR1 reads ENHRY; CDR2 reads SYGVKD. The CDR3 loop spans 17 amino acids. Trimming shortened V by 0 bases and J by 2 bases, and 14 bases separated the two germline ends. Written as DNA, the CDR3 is TGTGCCATCAGTGAGTCGACTTCTAGGACCCCTGGAAACACCATATATTTT. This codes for CAISESTSRTPGNTIYF.

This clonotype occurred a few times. The CDR3 region is CASSQDPGRETQYF. The CDR3, as DNA: TGTGCCAGCAGCCAAGATCCAGGGAGAGAGACCCAGTACTTC. V usage is TRBV3-1 and J usage is TRBJ2-5; either TRBD1 or TRBD2 may fit D (5 bases each). The V end was cut by 0 bases, the J end by 4 bases, with 9 bases between. Germline CDR1 and CDR2: LGHDT and YNNKEL (reference sequence). This CDR3 comprises 14 residues.

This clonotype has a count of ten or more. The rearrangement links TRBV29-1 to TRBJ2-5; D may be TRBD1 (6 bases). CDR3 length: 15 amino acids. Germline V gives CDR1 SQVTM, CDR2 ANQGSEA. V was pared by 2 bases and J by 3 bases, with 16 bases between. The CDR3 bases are TGCAGCGTTGAACAGGGGATAGGTACGGAAGAGACCCAGTACTTC. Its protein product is CSVEQGIGTEETQYF. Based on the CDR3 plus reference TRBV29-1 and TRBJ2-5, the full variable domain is SAVISQKPSRDICQRGTSLTIQCQVDSQVTMMFWYRQQPGQSLTLIATANQGSEATYESGFVIDKFPISRPNLTFSTLTVSNMSPEDSSIYLCSVEQGIGTEETQYFGPGTRLLVL.

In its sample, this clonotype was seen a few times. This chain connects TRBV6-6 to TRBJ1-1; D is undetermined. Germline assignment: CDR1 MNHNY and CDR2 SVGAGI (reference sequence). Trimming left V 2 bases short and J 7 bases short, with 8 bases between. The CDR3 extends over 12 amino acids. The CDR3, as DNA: TGTGCCAGCAGTTACCGGACGATTGAAGCTTTCTTT. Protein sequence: CASSYRTIEAFF.

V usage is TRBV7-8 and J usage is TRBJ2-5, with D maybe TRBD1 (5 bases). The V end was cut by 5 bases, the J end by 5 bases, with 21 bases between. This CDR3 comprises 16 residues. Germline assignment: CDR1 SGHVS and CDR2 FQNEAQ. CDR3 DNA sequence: TGTGCCAGCAGCCCGACCACCGACAGTTTGAGGGAGACCCAGTACTTC. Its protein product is CASSPTTDSLRETQYF.

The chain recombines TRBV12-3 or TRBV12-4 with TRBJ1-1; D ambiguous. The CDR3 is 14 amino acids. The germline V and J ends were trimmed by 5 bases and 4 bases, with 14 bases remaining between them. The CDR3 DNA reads TGTGCCAGCAGTGGGCACGGGAGGGCCACTGAAGCTTTCTTT. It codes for CASSGHGRATEAFF.

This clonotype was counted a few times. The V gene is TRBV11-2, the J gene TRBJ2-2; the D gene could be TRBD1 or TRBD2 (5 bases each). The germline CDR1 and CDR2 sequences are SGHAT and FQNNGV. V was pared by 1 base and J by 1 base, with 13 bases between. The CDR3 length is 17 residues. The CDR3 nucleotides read TGTGCCAGCAGCTTAGGAGGGGTCGGGCAGAACACCGGGGAGCTGTTTTTT. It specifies CASSLGGVGQNTGELFF. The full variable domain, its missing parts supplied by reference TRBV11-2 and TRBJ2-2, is EAGVAQSPRYKIIEKRQSVAFWCNPISGHATLYWYQQILGQGPKLLIQFQNNGVVDDSQLPKDRFSAERLKGVDSTLKIQPAKLEDSAVYLCASSLGGVGQNTGELFFGEGSRLTVL.

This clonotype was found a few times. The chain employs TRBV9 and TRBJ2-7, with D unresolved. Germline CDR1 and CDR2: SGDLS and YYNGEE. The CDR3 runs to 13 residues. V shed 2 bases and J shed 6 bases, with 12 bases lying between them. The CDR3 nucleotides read TGTGCCAGCAGCGTGACCCTGGGCGGCGAGCAGTACTTC. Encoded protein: CASSVTLGGEQYF.

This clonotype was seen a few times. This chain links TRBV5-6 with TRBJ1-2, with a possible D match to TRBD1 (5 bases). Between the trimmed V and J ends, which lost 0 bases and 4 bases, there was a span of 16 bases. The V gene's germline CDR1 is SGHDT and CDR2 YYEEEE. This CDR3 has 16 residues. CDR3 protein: CASSLERRRESYGYTF. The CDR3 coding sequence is TGTGCCAGCAGCTTGGAACGGCGCAGGGAAAGCTATGGCTACACCTTC.

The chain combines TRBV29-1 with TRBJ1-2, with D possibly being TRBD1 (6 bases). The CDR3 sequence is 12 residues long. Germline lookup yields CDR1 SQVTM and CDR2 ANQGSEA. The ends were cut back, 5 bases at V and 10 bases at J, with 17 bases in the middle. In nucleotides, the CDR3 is TGCAGCGTTCCACGTTCCGGACAGCTCTACACCTTC. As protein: CSVPRSGQLYTF.

The CDR3 DNA sequence: TGTGCCATCAGTTACTCGGATCCGGGACATTACTCTGGAAACACCATATATTTT. This codes for CAISYSDPGHYSGNTIYF. The V call is TRBV10-3, the J call TRBJ1-3; tentatively, D is TRBD1 (6 bases). In germline, CDR1 is ENHRY, CDR2 SYGVKD. V gave up 5 bases and J gave up 0 bases, with 20 bases separating them. The CDR3 totals 18 residues.

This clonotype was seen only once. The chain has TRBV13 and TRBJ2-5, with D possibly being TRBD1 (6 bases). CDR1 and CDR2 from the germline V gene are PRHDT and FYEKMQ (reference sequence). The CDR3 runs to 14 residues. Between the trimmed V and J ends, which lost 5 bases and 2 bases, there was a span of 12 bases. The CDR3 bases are TGTGCCAGCAGCATCAATAGGGGGCAAGAGACCCAGTACTTC. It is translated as CASSINRGQETQYF.

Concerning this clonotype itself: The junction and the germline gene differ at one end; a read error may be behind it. In DNA, the CDR3 is TGTGCCAGCGGTGAAGCAGGTCGTCGGGGATCTAATGGCTACACCTTC. Its protein product is CASGEAGRRGSNGYTF. The rearrangement uses TRBV2 and TRBJ1-2; D is unresolved. CDR1 and CDR2 (germline): SNHLY, FYNNEI. The CDR3 has 16 amino acids.

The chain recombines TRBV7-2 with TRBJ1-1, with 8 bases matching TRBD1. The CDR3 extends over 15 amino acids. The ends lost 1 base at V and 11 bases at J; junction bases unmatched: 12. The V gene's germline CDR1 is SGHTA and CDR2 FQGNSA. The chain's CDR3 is CASSLEGQVRTKAFF. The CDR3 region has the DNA TGTGCCAGCAGCTTAGAGGGACAGGTTCGTACGAAGGCTTTCTTT.

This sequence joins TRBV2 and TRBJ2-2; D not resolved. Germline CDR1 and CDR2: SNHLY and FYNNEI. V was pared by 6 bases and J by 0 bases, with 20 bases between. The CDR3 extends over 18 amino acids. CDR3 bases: TGTGCCAGCAGCGTGGGGATAAGGGTGGAGTCGAACACCGGGGAGCTGTTTTTT. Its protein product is CASSVGIRVESNTGELFF.

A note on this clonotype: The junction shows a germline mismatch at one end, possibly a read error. CDR3 loop: CASRTGTGIKETQYF. CDR3 in DNA: TGTGCCAGCAGGACCGGGACAGGGATTAAGGAGACCCAGTACTTC. This chain connects TRBV10-1 to TRBJ2-5; 9 bases map to TRBD1. The length of the CDR3 is 15 residues. From germline, CDR1 is WNHNN and CDR2 SYGVQD (reference sequence).

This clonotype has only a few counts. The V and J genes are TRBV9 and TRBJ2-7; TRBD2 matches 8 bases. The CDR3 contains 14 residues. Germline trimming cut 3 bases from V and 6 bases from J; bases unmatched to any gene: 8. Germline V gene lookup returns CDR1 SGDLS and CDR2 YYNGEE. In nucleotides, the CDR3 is TGTGCCAGCAGCGCCCATCGGCTAGCGGGCGAGCAGTACTTC. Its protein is CASSAHRLAGEQYF.

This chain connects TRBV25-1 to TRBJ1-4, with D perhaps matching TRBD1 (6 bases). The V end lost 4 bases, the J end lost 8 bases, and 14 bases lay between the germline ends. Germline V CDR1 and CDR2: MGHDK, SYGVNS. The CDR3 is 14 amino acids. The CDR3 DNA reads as TGTGCCAGCAGTGGCTGGGACAAAGGAGAAAAACTGTTTTTT. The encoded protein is CASSGWDKGEKLFF. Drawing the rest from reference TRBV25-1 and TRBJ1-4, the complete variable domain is EADIYQTPRYLVIGTGKKITLECSQTMGHDKMYWYQQDPGMELHLIHYSYGVNSTEKGDLSSESTVSRIRTEHFPLTLESARPSHTSQYLCASSGWDKGEKLFFGSGTQLSVL.

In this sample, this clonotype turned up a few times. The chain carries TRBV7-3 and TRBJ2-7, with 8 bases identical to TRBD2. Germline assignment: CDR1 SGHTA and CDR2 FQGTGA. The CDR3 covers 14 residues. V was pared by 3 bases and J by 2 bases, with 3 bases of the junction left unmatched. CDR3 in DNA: TGTGCCAGCAGCTTCGGGACTAGTCCCTACGAGCAGTACTTC. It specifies CASSFGTSPYEQYF.